This TCR beta chain was profiled in a study of molecular identifiers for immune sequencing clone quantification. Findings and limits, study-wide: Researchers reportedly could pick up spiked Jurkat TCR RNA from one cell mixed into one million naive cells.

Libraries of naive CD8 T cells were made from roughly 20,000 to 1,000,000 sorted cells. They used 10%, 30% or 50% RNA. Sorting captured naive CD8 T cells as CD8+CD4-CCR7+CD45RA+. This clonotype was recorded at least ten times. The target antigen is unknown. The CDR3 contains 20 residues. Germline CDR1 reads SGHDT; CDR2 reads YYEEEE. Trimming shortened V by 0 bases and J by 4 bases, and 27 bases separated the two germline ends. Methods described previously were used for bulk TCR libraries, and listed TCR primers were applied. TCRdb independently ran MiXCR on the PCR reads; one entry per CDR3 protein. Of about 640,000 distinct CDR3 sequences in the sample, roughly 21% were seen once.

Sequenced sample: naive CD8+ T cells from blood, with Jurkat cell RNA spiked in. Subset denoted: FACS-sorted CD8+CD4-CCR7+CD45RA+ naive T cells. This TCR was recovered from a human donor in good health. Some libraries in this study had Jurkat cell RNA spiked in. This sequence joins TRBV5-6 and TRBJ2-3, with D tentatively TRBD2 (6 bases). CDR3 sequence (DNA): TGTGCCAGCAGCTTGGCCGCGGATAGCGGAGGGAGAAGGGATGCAGATACGCAGTATTTT. Protein: CASSLAADSGGRRDADTQYF. The entire variable domain, with the rest obtained from reference TRBV5-6 and TRBJ2-3, is as follows: DAGVTQSPTHLIKTRGQQVTLRCSPKSGHDTVSWYQQALGQGPQFIFQYYEEEERQRGNFPDRFSGHQFPNYSSELNVNALLLGDSALYLCASSLAADSGGRRDADTQYFGPGTRLTVL.